The T cell receptor beta chain described here comes from a study of T cells in narcolepsy. Libraries were prepared by immunoSEQ multiplex PCR; TCRdb keeps only in-frame clonotypes and omits some of them. The sample lists approximately 32,000 clones, around four fifths occurring once. The CDR3 is 15 residues long. Germline CDR1 LGHNA, CDR2 YNFKEQ. V lost 1 base to trimming and J lost 2 bases, with 10 bases between them. The sequenced sample consisted of CD45RA- memory CD4+ T cells from PBMCs. The chain joins TRBV4-2 to TRBJ2-3, with D tentatively TRBD2 (6 bases). The sequence was collected from a human donor with narcolepsy. CDR3 protein: CASSQGERVTDTQYF. Written as DNA, the CDR3 is TGTGCCAGCAGCCAAGGGGAGCGGGTCACAGATACGCAGTATTTT.